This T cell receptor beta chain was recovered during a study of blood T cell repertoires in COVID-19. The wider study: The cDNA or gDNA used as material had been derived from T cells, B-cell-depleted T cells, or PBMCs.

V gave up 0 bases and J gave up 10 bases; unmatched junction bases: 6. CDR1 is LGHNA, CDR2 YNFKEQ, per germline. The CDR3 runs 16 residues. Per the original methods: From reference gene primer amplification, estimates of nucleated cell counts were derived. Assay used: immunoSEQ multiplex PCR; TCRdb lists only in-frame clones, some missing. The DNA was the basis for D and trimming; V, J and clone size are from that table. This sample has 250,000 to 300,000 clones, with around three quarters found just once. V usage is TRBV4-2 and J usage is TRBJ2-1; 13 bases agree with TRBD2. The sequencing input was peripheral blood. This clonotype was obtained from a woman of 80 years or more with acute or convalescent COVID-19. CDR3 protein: CASSQEGTSGIGEQFF. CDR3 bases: TGTGCCAGCAGCCAAGAAGGGACTAGCGGGATCGGGGAGCAGTTCTTC.